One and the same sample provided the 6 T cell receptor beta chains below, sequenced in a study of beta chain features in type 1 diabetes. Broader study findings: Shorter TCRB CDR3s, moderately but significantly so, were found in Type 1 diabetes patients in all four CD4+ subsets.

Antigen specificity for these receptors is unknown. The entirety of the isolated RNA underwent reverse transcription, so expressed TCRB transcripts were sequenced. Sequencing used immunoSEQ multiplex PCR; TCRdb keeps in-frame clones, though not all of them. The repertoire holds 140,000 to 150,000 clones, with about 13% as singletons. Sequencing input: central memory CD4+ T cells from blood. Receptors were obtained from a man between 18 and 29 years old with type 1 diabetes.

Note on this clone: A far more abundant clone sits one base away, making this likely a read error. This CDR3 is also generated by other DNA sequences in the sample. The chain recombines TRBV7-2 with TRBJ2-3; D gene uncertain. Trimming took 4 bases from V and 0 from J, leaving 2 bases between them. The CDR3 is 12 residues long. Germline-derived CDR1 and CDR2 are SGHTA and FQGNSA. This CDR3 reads CASSSSTDTQYF. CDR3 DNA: TGTGCCAGCAGCTCTAGCACAGATACGCAGTATTTT. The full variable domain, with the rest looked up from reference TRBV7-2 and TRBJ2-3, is GAGVSQSPSNKVTEKGKDVELRCDPISGHTALYWYRQSLGQGLEFLIYFQGNSAPDKSGLPSDRFSAERTGGSVSTLTIQRTQQEDSAVYLCASSSSTDTQYFGPGTRLTVL.

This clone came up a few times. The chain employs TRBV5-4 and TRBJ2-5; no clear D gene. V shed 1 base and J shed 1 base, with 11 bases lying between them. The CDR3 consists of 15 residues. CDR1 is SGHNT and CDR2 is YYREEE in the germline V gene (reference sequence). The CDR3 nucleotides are TGTGCCAGCAGCTTGTCAAGCACCTTCCAAGAGACCCAGTACTTC. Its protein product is CASSLSSTFQETQYF.

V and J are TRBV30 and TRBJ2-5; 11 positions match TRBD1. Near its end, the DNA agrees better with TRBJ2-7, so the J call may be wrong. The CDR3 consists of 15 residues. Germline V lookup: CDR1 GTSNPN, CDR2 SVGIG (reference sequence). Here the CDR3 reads CAWSNPGQGGNEQYF. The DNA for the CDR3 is TGTGCCTGGAGTAACCCGGGACAGGGGGGTAACGAGCAGTACTTC.

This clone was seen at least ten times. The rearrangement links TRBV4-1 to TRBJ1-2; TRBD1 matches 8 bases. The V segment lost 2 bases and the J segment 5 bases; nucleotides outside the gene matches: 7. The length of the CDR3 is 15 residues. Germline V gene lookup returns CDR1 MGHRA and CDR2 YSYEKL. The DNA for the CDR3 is TGCGCCAGCAGCCAAAGAGGACAGGGTGGATATGGCTACACCTTC. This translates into CASSQRGQGGYGYTF.

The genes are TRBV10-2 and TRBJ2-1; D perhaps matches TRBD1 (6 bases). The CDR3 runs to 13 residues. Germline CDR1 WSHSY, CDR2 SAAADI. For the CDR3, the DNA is TGCGCATCAAGGGGGTCCTCCTACAATGAGCAGTTCTTC. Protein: CASRGSSYNEQFF.

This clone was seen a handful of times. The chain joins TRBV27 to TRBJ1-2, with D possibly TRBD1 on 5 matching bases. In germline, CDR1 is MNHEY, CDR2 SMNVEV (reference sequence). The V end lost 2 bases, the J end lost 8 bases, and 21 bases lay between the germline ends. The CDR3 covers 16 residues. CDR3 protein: CASSLPPPGTEGGYTF. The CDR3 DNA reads TGTGCCAGCAGTTTACCCCCCCCCGGGACTGAAGGCGGCTACACCTTC.